This TCR beta chain was identified in a study of CD8 T cells in Susac syndrome. This CDR3 contains 15 residues. Germline V lookup: CDR1 LNHNV, CDR2 YYDKDF (reference sequence). V shed 0 bases, J shed 8 bases, and the junction held 4 bases outside the gene matches. The RNA input was roughly 0.5 to 1 ug, and it was reverse transcribed with random hexamers. Amplification of TCR beta CDR3 spanned 54 Vbeta and 13 Jbeta via immunoSEQ multiplex PCR. One entry per CDR3 protein, called by TCRdb with MiXCR from the immunoSEQ multiplex PCR reads. The sample lists over 130,000 distinct CDR3 sequences; 90% to 95% were seen once. The multiple sclerosis controls, all treatment-naive patients, had relapsing-remitting disease that was stable or active. TEMRA cells were FACS-enriched and CD8+ and CD4+ T cells negatively isolated.

This sequence originates from a human donor with multiple sclerosis. This chain connects TRBV15 to TRBJ2-1; 10 bases map to TRBD2. Source material: CD4+ T cells from PBMCs. CDR3 DNA: TGTGCCACCAGCAGAGATACTAGCGGGGACGATGAGCAGTTCTTC. This sequence encodes CATSRDTSGDDEQFF.